This TCR beta chain was obtained from a study of CD8 T cells in ankylosing spondylitis (dated by TCRdb to 2016 to 2017). Study-level background: T cell receptor beta repertoires were profiled in healthy donors and ankylosing spondylitis patients so that disease-linked TCR variants could be found. The whole study cohort included about a hundred healthy donors and 25 ankylosing spondylitis patients. Peripheral blood was sampled, and synovial fluid was additionally collected from ankylosing spondylitis patients.

The CDR3, cysteine through phenylalanine, is 12 amino acids long. Only CDR3 DNA remains: 36 bases, in frame from the first base. From the germline V gene, CDR1 is SGHTA and CDR2 is FQGTGA. V sheds 8 bases and J sheds 4 bases, leaving 8 bases between their ends. Sequencing relied on an Illumina HiSeq 2500. Quantitative 5'-RACE with molecular barcodes was used to prepare TCR beta libraries. The authors processed their data as follows. Disease-linked TCR variants were identified with a new computational method built on a probabilistic model of VDJ rearrangement. TCRdb ran its own pipeline on the public reads, namely fastp trimming at Q25 and MiXCR clone calling, and kept in-frame beta chains. For every CDR3 protein sequence, its rows merge into one entry that carries the most common genes and DNA. The V and J calls shown here were made by TCRdb, not taken from the authors' results. For this sample there are about 160,000 distinct CDR3 sequences; around a tenth appear just once. About 14% of the sample belongs to the ten largest clones.

This clonotype was detected only a few times. Its antigen remains undetermined. Base-call qualities are not available, and no considerably larger clone is one nucleotide away. The research as a whole found: The disease-linked clones were reported as significantly enriched in matched synovial fluid samples from ankylosing spondylitis patients. Blood from ankylosing spondylitis patients appeared to be characterized by a TCR beta motif made up of under ten highly homologous amino acid variants. Some motif variants had previously been reported in the synovial fluid and blood of reactive arthritis patients, which suggests shared mechanisms of disease initiation. The disease-linked clones had a CD8+ phenotype and were found at relatively low frequencies in peripheral blood.

Recombination joined TRBV7-3 with TRBJ2-2; possibly the D gene is TRBD2, per 6 matching bases. Sequenced sample: blood, either unsorted or a sorted T cell fraction (not recorded which). This TCR derives from a female donor with ankylosing spondylitis or in good health (not recorded which). The DNA is as follows: TGTGCCAGCCATAGCGGCACCGGGGAGCTGTTTTTT. Its product reads: CASHSGTGELFF.